What follows describes a single T cell receptor beta chain. The antigen it binds to is not known. Base-call qualities are not available, and no considerably larger clone is one nucleotide away. After extraction using the QIAamp DNA Blood Mini Kit, genomic DNA was sent off for immunoSEQ repertoire analysis. CDR3 regions were amplified by multiplex PCR from a standard quantity of genomic DNA template. PCR products were sequenced on an Illumina platform. In the authors' own workflow: Sequences were mapped to a reference, using V, D and J gene definitions from IMGT. A nearest-neighbor clustering algorithm merged closely related sequences to remove PCR and sequencing errors. V, D and J usage in productive unique and total sequences was analyzed using ImmunoSEQ Analyzer tools and R version 3.6.1. In TCRdb, the immuneACCESS table is reduced to in-frame sequences with V and J assigned. These tables do not hold every clone; where another copy was compared, an unresolved V gene accounts for under half, and the others remain unexplained. V, J and clone size are those of that table, while D and trimming were read from the DNA. This sample lists about 1,400 clones; around 96% were detected once. The top ten clonotypes cover more than 0.95% of the sample.

Before TCR sequencing, CD3+CD4+ T cells were sorted from fresh PBMCs. The CDR3 spans 14 residues, from the cysteine through the phenylalanine. Only CDR3 DNA remains: 42 bases, in frame from the first base. Trimming costs V 4 bases and J 10 bases, and their ends lie 16 bases apart. CDR1 LNHDA and CDR2 SQIVND are derived from the germline V gene (reference sequence). The sample originates from a study of immunodeficiency (dated by TCRdb to the late 2010s). About the full investigation: Repertoire analysis was done to look for VDJ recombination defects and oligoclonality. Broad study findings and their caveats: CD4+ T cell V-J pairing and productive entropy appeared similar between patients and controls. Based on top-100 and total clonotype frequencies, severe oligoclonality showed up in patient CD8+ T cells, whereas patient CD4+ T cells did not show severe oligoclonality. Entropy comparisons showed n=3 (open circles) for patients versus healthy controls; a thymic development effect was only suggested as possible.

The source material was CD4+ T cells from blood. The chain employs TRBV19 and TRBJ1-4; TRBD1 might be the D gene, on 6 matching bases. This clonotype originated in a girl aged 2 to 10. The sequence in DNA is TGTGCCAGTAGTACCCACAGGGTGAGAGGAAAACTGTTTTTT. The resulting protein is CASSTHRVRGKLFF.